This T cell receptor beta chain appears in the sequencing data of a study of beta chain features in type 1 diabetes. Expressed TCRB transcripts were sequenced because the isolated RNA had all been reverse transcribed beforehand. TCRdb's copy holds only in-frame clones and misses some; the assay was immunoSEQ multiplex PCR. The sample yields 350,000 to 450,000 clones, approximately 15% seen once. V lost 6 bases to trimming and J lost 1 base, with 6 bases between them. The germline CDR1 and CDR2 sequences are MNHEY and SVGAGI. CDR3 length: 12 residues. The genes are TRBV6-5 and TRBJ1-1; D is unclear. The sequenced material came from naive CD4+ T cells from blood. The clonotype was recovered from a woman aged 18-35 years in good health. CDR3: CASREQNTEAFF. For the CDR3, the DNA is TGTGCCAGCAGAGAACAGAACACTGAAGCTTTCTTT.